Listed below are T cell receptor beta chains from one sample, sequenced in a study of shared clonotypes between healthy human individuals. Profiled with immunoSEQ multiplex PCR; TCRdb holds only in-frame clones, not every one. The table has 2 million to 2.5 million clones, 93% seen once. Sequences were obtained from naive CD8+ T cells from PBMCs. These receptors came from a man between 18 and 35 years old in good health. Some clones in this sample may be carry-over from other donors' samples. Each CDR3 is given without its conserved first and last residue. Fields, in order: J gene, V gene, CDR3 protein.

j_call: TRBJ2-1
v_call: TRBV7-9
cdr3_aa: ASNKGGPTSGRGEQF

j_call: TRBJ1-2
v_call: TRBV7-9
cdr3_aa: ASSFAFGQNYGYT

j_call: TRBJ2-7
v_call: TRBV6-6
cdr3_aa: ASSDGRGPPNEQY

j_call: TRBJ2-3
v_call: TRBV9
cdr3_aa: ASSVRRLAGEGDTQY

j_call: TRBJ2-7
v_call: TRBV29-1
cdr3_aa: SVYRGGYEQY

j_call: TRBJ1-1
v_call: TRBV9
cdr3_aa: ASSAISSDEAF

j_call: TRBJ1-4
v_call: TRBV28
cdr3_aa: ASSCRSCNYSSVTNEKLF

j_call: TRBJ2-7
v_call: TRBV6-5
cdr3_aa: ASSWTSGSISGEQY

j_call: TRBJ2-7
v_call: TRBV7-2
cdr3_aa: ASSLRQGMWYEQY

j_call: TRBJ2-5
v_call: TRBV30
cdr3_aa: AWSHGGQETQY

j_call: TRBJ2-2
v_call: TRBV21-1
cdr3_aa: ASSYPGLAGVRTGELF

j_call: TRBJ1-1
v_call: TRBV2
cdr3_aa: ASSDEVGNTEAF

j_call: TRBJ2-1
v_call: TRBV9
cdr3_aa: ASSVEGSGTYNEQF

j_call: TRBJ2-2
v_call: TRBV6-5
cdr3_aa: ASSYAREGYGELF

j_call: TRBJ1-1
v_call: TRBV27
cdr3_aa: ASSTTQRTEGTEAF

j_call: TRBJ2-2
v_call: TRBV27
cdr3_aa: ASTDRGHAGELF

j_call: TRBJ2-1
v_call: TRBV5-1
cdr3_aa: ASSFRLGSYNEQF

j_call: TRBJ2-7
v_call: TRBV5-5
cdr3_aa: ASSVAGALSYEQY

j_call: TRBJ1-1
v_call: TRBV7-9
cdr3_aa: ASRPAHGGGTEAF

j_call: TRBJ1-5
v_call: TRBV27
cdr3_aa: ASSPRGSNQPQH

j_call: TRBJ2-7
v_call: TRBV7-9
cdr3_aa: ASSSRTGAYEQY

j_call: TRBJ1-2
v_call: TRBV4-1
cdr3_aa: ASSQVAGADHYGYT

j_call: TRBJ1-1
v_call: TRBV4-1
cdr3_aa: ASSAGQGTEAF

j_call: TRBJ2-5
v_call: TRBV9
cdr3_aa: ASSPRTGSETQY

j_call: TRBJ1-3
v_call: TRBV27
cdr3_aa: ASRPESSGNTIY

j_call: TRBJ2-3
v_call: TRBV6-5
cdr3_aa: ASSYSGADTQY

j_call: TRBJ1-1
v_call: TRBV18
cdr3_aa: ASSVDRHTEAF

j_call: TRBJ1-4
v_call: TRBV10-2
cdr3_aa: ASSVSAERENEKLF

j_call: TRBJ2-5
v_call: TRBV4-1
cdr3_aa: ASSQDSPFETQY

j_call: TRBJ2-1
v_call: TRBV28
cdr3_aa: ASRSIDRDLGEQF

j_call: TRBJ1-2
v_call: TRBV10-3
cdr3_aa: AISETVEGYGYT

j_call: TRBJ2-1
v_call: TRBV11-2
cdr3_aa: ASSLGLTSSYNEQF

j_call: TRBJ2-7
v_call: TRBV27
cdr3_aa: ASSLARTSGSPYEQY

j_call: TRBJ1-2
v_call: TRBV6-5
cdr3_aa: ASSYSEGLGYT

j_call: TRBJ1-1
v_call: TRBV15
cdr3_aa: ATSPGGNTEAF

j_call: TRBJ2-7
v_call: TRBV27
cdr3_aa: ASSLSGRVRNEQY

j_call: TRBJ2-1
v_call: TRBV4-3
cdr3_aa: ASSQGGPSNEQF

j_call: TRBJ2-7
v_call: TRBV27
cdr3_aa: ASSLSNGMRYEQY

j_call: TRBJ2-7
v_call: TRBV28
cdr3_aa: ASSLSRIVGSGRAHTFYEQY

j_call: TRBJ2-1
v_call: TRBV27
cdr3_aa: ASSLLGGGGNEQF

j_call: TRBJ1-5
v_call: TRBV7-2
cdr3_aa: ASSVTGRNQPQH

j_call: TRBJ2-1
v_call: TRBV30
cdr3_aa: AWAFSGGYNEQF

j_call: TRBJ2-3
v_call: TRBV2
cdr3_aa: ASSSAKTGLGTDTQY

j_call: TRBJ1-2
v_call: TRBV5-8
cdr3_aa: ASSLSGYT

j_call: TRBJ1-2
v_call: TRBV2
cdr3_aa: ASSDPRRGGAGYT